This TCR beta chain was observed in a study of CD8+CD57+ T cells in acquired aplastic anemia. About the research overall: Sorted cells (CD4+ and CD8+) yielded DNA amounts that averaged roughly 3.5 ug. Some 10 million reads were obtained on average for healthy donor CD4+ cells. General study points: Levels of CD8+ Simpson's diversity were not significantly distinct in patients versus controls. There were around 28 CD8+ CDR3 sequences that occurred in both patients and controls.

CDR3 and TCR beta VDJ profiling relied on a genomic DNA template. MiXCR, run by TCRdb on the reads, gives a single entry per CDR3 protein. Of some 210,000 distinct CDR3 sequences in the sample, approximately 60% were seen once. V shed 0 bases and J 5 bases; nucleotides not matched to a gene: 10. Germline assignment: CDR1 SGDLS and CDR2 YYNGEE. The CDR3 sequence is 17 residues long. Note on this clonotype: Antigen: not known.

This TCR was recovered from a human donor in good health. The V and J genes are TRBV9 and TRBJ2-5; 10 bases agree with TRBD2. Input material: sorted CD4+, CD8+, or CD8+CD57+ T cells (not recorded which) from PBMCs. The CDR3, as DNA: TGTGCCAGCAGCGTAGCTGGAGTACTAGCGGGGTCTGAGACCCAGTACTTC. Its protein is CASSVAGVLAGSETQYF.